This T cell receptor beta chain was obtained from a study of blood T cell repertoires in COVID-19. Here immunoSEQ multiplex PCR was the method, and the copy in TCRdb shows in-frame clones only, minus some. The sample has 44,000 or so clones; 84% are singletons. CDR1 SGHVS and CDR2 FQNEAQ come from the germline V gene. The CDR3 runs 14 residues. Germline trimming cut 4 bases from V and 2 bases from J; bases unmatched to any gene: 2. The rearrangement links TRBV7-8 to TRBJ1-2, with TRBD1 matching 9 bases. The sample comprised peripheral blood. This clonotype was sampled from a man aged 45-65 years with active COVID-19. The CDR3: CASSYGQGNYGYTF. The CDR3 DNA follows: TGTGCCAGCAGCTACGGACAGGGGAACTATGGCTACACCTTC.